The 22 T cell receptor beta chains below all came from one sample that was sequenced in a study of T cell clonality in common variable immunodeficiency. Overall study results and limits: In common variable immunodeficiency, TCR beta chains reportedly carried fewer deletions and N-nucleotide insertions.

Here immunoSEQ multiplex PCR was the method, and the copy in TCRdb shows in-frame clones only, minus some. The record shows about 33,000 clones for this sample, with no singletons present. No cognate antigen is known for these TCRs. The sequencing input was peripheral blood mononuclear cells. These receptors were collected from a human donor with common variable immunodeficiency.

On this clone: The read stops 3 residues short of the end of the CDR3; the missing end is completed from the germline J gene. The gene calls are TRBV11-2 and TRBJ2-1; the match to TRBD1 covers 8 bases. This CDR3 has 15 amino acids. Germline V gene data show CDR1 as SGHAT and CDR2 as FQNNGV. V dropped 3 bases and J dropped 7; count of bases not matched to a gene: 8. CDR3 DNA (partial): TGTGCCAGCAGCTTGACAGGGGAAACTAAGAATGAG. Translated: CASSLTGETKNE. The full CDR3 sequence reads CASSLTGETKNEQFF.

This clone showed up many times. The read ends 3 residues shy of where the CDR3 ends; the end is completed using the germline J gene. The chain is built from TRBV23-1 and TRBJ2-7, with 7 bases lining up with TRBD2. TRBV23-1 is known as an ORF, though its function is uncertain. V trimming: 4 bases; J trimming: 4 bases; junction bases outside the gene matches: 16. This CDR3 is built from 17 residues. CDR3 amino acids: CASSRFNSSGAQYEQYF. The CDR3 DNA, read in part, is TGCGCCAGCAGTCGCTTTAACTCTAGCGGAGCTCAGTACGAG.

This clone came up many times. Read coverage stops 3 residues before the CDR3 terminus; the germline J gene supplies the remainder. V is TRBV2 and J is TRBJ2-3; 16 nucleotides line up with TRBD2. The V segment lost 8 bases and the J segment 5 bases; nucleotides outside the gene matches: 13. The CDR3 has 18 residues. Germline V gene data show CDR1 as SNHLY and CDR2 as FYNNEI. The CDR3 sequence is CASSYRGTSGGAGDTQYF. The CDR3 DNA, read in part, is TGTGCCAGCTCCTACCGGGGGACTAGCGGGGGGGCGGGAGATACG.

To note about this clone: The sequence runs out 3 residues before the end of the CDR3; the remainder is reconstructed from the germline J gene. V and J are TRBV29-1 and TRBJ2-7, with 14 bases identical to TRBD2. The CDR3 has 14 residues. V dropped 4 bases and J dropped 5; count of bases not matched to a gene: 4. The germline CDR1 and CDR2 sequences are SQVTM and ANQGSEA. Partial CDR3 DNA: TGCAGCGTTGCTCGGACTAGCGGGGGGAACGAG. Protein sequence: CSVARTSGGNE. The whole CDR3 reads CSVARTSGGNEQYF.

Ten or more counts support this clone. The CDR3 loop is CASSSLHEQYF. The part of the CDR3 DNA that was read is TGTGCCAGTAGTTCCCTTCACGAG. The chain has TRBV19 and TRBJ2-7; D remains unclear. The read ends 3 residues before the CDR3 terminus; that terminus is restored from the germline J gene. The CDR3 covers 11 residues. The V end lost 5 bases, the J end lost 5 bases, and 7 bases lay between the germline ends. The germline CDR1 and CDR2 sequences are LNHDA and SQIVND (reference sequence).

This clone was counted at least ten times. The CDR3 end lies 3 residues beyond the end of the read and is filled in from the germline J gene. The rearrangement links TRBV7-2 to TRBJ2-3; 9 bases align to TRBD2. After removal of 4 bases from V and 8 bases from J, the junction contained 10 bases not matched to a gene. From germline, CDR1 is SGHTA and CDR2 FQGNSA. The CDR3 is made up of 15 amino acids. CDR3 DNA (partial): TGTGCCAGCAGCTCCCCCGGGACTAGCCCTAGTACG. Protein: CASSSPGTSPST. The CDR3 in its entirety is CASSSPGTSPSTQYF.

The sequenced part of the CDR3 DNA is TGTGCCAGCAGCTTTGGACAGGGGGCGGGTGAG. Its translation is CASSFGQGAGE. In full, the CDR3 is CASSFGQGAGEQFF. The rearrangement uses TRBV11-2 and TRBJ2-1; TRBD1 agrees at 11 bases. The read comes to an end 3 residues before the CDR3 does, leaving the germline J gene to fill in the end. Germline CDR1 and CDR2: SGHAT and FQNNGV. V lost 3 bases and J lost 9; bases outside the gene matches: 4. This CDR3 has 14 residues.

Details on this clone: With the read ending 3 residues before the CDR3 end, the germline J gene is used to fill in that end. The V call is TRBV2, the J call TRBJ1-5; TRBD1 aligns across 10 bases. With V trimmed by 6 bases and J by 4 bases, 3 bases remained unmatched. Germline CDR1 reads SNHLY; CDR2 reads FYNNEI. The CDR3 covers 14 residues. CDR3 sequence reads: CASREGQGNQPQHF. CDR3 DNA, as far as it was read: TGTGCCAGCAGAGAGGGACAGGGGAATCAGCCC. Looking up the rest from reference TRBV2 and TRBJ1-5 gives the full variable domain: EPEVTQTPSHQVTQMGQEVILRCVPISNHLYFYWYRQILGQKVEFLVSFYNNEISEKSEIFDDQFSVERPDGSNFTLKIRSTKLEDSAMYFCASREGQGNQPQHFGDGTRLSIL.

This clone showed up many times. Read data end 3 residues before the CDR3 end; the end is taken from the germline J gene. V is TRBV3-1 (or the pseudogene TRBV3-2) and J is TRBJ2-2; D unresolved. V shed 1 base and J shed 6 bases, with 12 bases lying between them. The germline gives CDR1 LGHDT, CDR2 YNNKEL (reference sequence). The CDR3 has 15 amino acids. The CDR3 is CASSQVLEAAGELFF. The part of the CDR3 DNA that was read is TGTGCCAGCAGCCAAGTGCTAGAGGCGGCCGGGGAG.

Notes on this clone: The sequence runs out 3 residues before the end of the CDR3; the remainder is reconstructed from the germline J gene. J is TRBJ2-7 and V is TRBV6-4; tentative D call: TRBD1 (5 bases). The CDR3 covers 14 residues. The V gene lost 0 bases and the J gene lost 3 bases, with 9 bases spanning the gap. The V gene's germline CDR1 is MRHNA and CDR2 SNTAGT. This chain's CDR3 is CASSDSGQLYEQYF. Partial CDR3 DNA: TGTGCCAGCAGTGACTCGGGGCAGCTCTACGAG.

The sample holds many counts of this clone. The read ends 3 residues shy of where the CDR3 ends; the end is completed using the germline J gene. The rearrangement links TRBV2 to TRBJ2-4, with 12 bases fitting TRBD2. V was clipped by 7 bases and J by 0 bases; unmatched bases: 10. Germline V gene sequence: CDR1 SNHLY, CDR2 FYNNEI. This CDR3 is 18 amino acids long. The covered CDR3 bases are TGTGCCAGCAACCCTAGCGGGGGGGCCCCCCTAGCCAAAAACATT. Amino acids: CASNPSGGAPLAKNI. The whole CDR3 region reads CASNPSGGAPLAKNIQYF.

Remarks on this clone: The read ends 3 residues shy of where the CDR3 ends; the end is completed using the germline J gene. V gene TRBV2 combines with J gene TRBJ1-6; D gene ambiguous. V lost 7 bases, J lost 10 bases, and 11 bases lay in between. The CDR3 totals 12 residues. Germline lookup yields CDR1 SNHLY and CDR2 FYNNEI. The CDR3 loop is CASNSSPSPLHF. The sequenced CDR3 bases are TGTGCCAGCAACAGTTCCCCCTCACCC.

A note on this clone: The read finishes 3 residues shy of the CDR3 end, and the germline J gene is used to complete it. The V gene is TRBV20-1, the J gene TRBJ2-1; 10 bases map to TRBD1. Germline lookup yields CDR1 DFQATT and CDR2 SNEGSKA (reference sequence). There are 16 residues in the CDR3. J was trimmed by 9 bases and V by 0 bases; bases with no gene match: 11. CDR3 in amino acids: CSARDPSGTGVGEQFF. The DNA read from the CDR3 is TGCAGTGCTAGAGACCCCTCCGGGACAGGGGTTGGTGAG.

CDR3 region: CASSKTGLTYEQYF. The sequenced CDR3 bases are TGTGCCAGCAGTAAAACGGGACTAACCTACGAG. The chain recombines TRBV2 with TRBJ2-7; 7 bases fit TRBD2. The CDR3 end falls 3 residues outside the read, so it is completed with the germline J gene. The J segment lost 2 bases and the V segment lost 5 bases, leaving 6 bases of the junction unmatched. The CDR3 extends over 14 amino acids. Germline V gene data show CDR1 as SNHLY and CDR2 as FYNNEI.

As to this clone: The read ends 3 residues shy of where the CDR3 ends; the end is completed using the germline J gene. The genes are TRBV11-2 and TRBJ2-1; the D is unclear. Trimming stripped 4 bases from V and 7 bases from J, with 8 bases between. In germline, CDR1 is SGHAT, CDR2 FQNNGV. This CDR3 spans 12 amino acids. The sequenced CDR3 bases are TGTGCCAGCAGCTCCTCAGGTAATGAG. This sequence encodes CASSSSGNE. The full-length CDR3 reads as CASSSSGNEQFF. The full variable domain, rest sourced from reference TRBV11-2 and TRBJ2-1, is EAGVAQSPRYKIIEKRQSVAFWCNPISGHATLYWYQQILGQGPKLLIQFQNNGVVDDSQLPKDRFSAERLKGVDSTLKIQPAKLEDSAVYLCASSSSGNEQFFGPGTRLTVL.

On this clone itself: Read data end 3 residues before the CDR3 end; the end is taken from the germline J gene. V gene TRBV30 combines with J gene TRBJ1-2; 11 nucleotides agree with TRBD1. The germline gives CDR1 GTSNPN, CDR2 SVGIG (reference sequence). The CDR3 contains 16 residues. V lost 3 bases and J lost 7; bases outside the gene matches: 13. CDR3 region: CAWSIPSGTGGSGYTF. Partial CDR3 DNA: TGTGCCTGGAGCATTCCCTCGGGGACAGGGGGGTCTGGC.

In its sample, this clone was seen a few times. CDR3 bases read: TGTGCCAGCTCACCGGGGACAGAGCAAGAGACC. Encoded protein: CASSPGTEQET. The full-length CDR3 reads as CASSPGTEQETQYF. The V call is TRBV18, the J call TRBJ2-5, with 7 bases matching TRBD1. The DNA ends 3 residues before the CDR3 does, and the rest of the CDR3 is filled in from the germline J gene. In germline, CDR1 is KGHSH, CDR2 LQKENI. This CDR3 has 14 residues. J lost 2 bases, V lost 3 bases, and 3 bases had no gene match.

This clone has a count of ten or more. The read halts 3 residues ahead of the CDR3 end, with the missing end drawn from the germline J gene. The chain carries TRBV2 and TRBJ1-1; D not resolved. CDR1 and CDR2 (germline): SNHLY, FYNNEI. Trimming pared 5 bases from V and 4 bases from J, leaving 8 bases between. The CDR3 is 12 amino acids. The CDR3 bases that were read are TGTGCCAGCAGTCCAGACACCACTGAA. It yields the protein CASSPDTTE. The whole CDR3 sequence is CASSPDTTEAFF.

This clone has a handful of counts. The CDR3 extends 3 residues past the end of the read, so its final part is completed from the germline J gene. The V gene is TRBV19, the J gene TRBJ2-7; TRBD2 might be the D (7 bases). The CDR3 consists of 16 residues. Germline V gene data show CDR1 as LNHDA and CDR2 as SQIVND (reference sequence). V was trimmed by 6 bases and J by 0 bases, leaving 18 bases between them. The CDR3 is CASSPQGGGRSYEQYF. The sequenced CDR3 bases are TGTGCCAGTAGCCCGCAAGGGGGGGGACGCTCCTACGAG. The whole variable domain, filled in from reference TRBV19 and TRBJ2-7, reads DGGITQSPKYLFRKEGQNVTLSCEQNLNHDAMYWYRQDPGQGLRLIYYSQIVNDFQKGDIAEGYSVSREKKESFPLTVTSAQKNPTAFYLCASSPQGGGRSYEQYFGPGTRLTVT.

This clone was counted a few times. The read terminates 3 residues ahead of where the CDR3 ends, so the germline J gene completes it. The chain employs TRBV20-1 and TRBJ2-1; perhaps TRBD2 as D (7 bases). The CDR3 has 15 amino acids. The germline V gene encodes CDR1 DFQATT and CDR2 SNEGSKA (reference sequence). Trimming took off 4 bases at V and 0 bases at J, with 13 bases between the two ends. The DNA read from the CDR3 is TGCAGTGCTACGGGGGGCAAGGACTCCTACAATGAG. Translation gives CSATGGKDSYNE. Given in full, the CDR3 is CSATGGKDSYNEQFF.

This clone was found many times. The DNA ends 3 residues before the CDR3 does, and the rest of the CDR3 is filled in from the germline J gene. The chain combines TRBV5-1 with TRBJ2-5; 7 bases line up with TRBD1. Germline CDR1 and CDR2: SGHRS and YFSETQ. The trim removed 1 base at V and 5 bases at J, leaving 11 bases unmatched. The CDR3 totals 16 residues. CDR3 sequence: CASSLTYSTGKETQYF. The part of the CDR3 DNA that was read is TGCGCCAGCAGCTTGACATATTCGACAGGGAAGGAGACC.

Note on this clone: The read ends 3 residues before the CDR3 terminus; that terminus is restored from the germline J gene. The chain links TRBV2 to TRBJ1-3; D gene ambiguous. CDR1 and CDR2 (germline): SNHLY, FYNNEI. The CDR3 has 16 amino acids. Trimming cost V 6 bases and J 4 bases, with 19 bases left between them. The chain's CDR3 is CASSPLRSEAGNTIYF. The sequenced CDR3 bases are TGTGCCAGCAGCCCTTTGCGGTCCGAGGCGGGAAACACC.